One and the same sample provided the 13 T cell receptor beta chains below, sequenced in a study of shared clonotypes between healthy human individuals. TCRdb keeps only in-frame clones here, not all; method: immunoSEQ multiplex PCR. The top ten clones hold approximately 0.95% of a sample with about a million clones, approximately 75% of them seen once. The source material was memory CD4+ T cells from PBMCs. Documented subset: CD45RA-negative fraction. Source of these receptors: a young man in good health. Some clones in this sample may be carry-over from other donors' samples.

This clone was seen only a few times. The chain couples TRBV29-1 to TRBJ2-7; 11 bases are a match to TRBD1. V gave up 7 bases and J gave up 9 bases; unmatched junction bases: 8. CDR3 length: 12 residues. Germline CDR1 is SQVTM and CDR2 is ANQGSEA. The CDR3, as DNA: TGCAGCGCTGGGACAGGGGGTTTGGGGCAGTACTTC. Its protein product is CSAGTGGLGQYF.

The CDR3 protein is CASSDSAGPSDTQYF. The CDR3, as DNA: TGTGCCAGCAGTGACTCCGCGGGCCCTAGTGATACGCAGTATTTT. This sequence joins TRBV6-4 and TRBJ2-3; D is possibly TRBD2 (5 bases). Per the germline V gene, CDR1 is MRHNA and CDR2 is SNTAGT. V lost 0 bases and J 6 bases, leaving 13 bases between the germline ends. The CDR3 length is 15 residues.

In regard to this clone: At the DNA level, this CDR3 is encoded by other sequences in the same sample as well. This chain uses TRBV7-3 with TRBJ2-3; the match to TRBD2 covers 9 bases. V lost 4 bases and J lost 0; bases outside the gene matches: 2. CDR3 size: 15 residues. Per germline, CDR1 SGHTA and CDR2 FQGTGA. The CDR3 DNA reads TGTGCCAGCAGCTCGGGACTAGCAAGCACAGATACGCAGTATTTT. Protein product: CASSSGLASTDTQYF.

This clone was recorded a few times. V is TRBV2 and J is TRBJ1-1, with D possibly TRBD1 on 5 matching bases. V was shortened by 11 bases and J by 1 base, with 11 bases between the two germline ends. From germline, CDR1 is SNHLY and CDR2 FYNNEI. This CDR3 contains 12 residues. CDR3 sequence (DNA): TGTGCCGCAAAAGACAGGAACACTGAAGCTTTCTTT. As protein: CAAKDRNTEAFF.

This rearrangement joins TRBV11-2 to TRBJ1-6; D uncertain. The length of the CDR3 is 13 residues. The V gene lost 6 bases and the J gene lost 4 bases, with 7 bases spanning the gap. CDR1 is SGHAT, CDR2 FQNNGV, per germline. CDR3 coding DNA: TGTGCCAGCAGAGCCCAGTATAATTCACCCCTCCACTTT. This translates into CASRAQYNSPLHF.

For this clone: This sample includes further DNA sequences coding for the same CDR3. DNA of the CDR3: TGCGCCAGCAGCTTGGAGGGTTATAGCAATCAGCCCCAGCATTTT. Its translation: CASSLEGYSNQPQHF. The gene calls are TRBV5-1 and TRBJ1-5; D not certain. Trimming removed 0 bases at V and 0 bases at J, with 7 bases between. The CDR3 consists of 15 residues. In germline, CDR1 is SGHRS, CDR2 YFSETQ.

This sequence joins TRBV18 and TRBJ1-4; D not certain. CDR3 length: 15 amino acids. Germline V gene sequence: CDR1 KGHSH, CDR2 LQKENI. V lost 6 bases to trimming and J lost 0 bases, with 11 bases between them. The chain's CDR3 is CASSPERATNEKLFF. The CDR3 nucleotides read TGTGCCAGCTCGCCCGAAAGGGCAACTAATGAAAAACTGTTTTTT. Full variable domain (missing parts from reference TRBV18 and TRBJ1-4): NAGVMQNPRHLVRRRGQEARLRCSPMKGHSHVYWYRQLPEEGLKFMVYLQKENIIDESGMPKERFSAEFPKEGPSILRIQQVVRGDSAAYFCASSPERATNEKLFFGSGTQLSVL.

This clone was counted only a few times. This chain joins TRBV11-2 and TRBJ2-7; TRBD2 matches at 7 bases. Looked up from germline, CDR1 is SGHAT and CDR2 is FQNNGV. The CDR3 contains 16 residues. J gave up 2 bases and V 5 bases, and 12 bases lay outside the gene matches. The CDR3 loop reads CASSKGGAGLTYEQYF. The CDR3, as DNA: TGTGCCAGCAGCAAAGGCGGAGCGGGGCTTACCTACGAGCAGTACTTC.

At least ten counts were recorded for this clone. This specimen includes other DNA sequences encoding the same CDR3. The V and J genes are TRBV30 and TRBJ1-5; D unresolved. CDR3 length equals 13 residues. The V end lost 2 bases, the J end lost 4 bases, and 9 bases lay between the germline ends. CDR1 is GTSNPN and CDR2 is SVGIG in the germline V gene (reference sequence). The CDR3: CAWSRTRNQPQHF. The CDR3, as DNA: TGTGCCTGGAGTCGAACCAGAAATCAGCCCCAGCATTTT.

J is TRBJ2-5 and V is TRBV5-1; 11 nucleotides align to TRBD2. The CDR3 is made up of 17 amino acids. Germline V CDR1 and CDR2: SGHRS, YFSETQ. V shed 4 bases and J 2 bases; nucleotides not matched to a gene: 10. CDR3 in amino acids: CASSLNGASGGQETQYF. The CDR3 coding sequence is TGCGCCAGCAGCCTAAATGGGGCTAGCGGGGGGCAAGAGACCCAGTACTTC. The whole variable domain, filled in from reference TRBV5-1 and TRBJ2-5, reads KAGVTQTPRYLIKTRGQQVTLSCSPISGHRSVSWYQQTPGQGLQFLFEYFSETQRNKGNFPGRFSGRQFSNSRSEMNVSTLELGDSALYLCASSLNGASGGQETQYFGPGTRLLVL.

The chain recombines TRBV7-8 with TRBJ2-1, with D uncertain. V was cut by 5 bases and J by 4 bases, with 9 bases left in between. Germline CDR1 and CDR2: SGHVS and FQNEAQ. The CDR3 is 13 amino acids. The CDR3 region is CASSARSYNEQFF. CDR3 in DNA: TGTGCCAGCAGCGCCCGGAGTTACAATGAGCAGTTCTTC.

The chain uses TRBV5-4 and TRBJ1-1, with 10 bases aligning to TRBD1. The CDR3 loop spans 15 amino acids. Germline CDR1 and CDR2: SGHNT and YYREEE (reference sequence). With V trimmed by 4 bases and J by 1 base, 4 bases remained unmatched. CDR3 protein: CASSTRQGANTEAFF. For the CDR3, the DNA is TGTGCCAGCAGCACCAGACAGGGGGCGAACACTGAAGCTTTCTTT.

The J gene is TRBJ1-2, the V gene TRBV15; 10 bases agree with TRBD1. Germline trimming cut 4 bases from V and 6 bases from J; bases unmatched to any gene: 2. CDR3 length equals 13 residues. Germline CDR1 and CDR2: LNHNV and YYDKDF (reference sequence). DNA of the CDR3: TGTGCCACCAGCATTGGACAGGGGGATGGCTACACCTTC. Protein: CATSIGQGDGYTF.